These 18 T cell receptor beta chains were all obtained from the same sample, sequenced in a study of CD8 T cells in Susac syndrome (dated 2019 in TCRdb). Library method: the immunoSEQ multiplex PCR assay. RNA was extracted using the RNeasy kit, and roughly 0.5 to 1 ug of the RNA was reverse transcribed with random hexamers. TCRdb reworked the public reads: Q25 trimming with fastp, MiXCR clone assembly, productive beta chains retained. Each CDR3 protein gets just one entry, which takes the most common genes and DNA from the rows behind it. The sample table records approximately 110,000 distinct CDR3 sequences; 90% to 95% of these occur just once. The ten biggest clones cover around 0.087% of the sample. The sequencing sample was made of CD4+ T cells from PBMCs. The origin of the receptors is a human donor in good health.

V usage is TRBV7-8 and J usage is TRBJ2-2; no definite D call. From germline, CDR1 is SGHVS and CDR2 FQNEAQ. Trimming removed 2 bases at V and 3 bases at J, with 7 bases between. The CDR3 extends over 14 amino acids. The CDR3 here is CASSLFGDTGELFF. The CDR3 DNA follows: TGTGCCAGCAGCTTATTCGGAGACACCGGGGAGCTGTTTTTT.

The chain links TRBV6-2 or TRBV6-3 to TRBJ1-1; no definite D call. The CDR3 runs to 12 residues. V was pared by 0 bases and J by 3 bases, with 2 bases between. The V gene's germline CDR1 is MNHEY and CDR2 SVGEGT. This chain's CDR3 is CASSYSDTEAFF. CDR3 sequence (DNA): TGTGCCAGCAGTTACTCTGACACTGAAGCTTTCTTT.

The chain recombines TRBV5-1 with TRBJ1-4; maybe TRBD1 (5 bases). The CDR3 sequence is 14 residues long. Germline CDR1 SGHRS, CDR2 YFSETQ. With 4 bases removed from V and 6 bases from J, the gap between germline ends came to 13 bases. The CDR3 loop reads CASSPGGIDEKLFF. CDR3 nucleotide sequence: TGCGCCAGCAGCCCTGGGGGGATTGATGAAAAACTGTTTTTT.

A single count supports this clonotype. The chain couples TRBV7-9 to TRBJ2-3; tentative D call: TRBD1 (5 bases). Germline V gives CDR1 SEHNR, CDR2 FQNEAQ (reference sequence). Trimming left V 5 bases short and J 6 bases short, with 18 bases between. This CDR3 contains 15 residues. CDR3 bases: TGTGCCAGCAGCCCATACCCAGGGTCCCTCGATACGCAGTATTTT. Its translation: CASSPYPGSLDTQYF. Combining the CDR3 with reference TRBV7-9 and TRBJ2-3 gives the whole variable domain DTGVSQNPRHKITKRGQNVTFRCDPISEHNRLYWYRQTLGQGPEFLTYFQNEAQLEKSRLLSDRFSAERPKGSFSTLEIQRTEQGDSAMYLCASSPYPGSLDTQYFGPGTRLTVL.

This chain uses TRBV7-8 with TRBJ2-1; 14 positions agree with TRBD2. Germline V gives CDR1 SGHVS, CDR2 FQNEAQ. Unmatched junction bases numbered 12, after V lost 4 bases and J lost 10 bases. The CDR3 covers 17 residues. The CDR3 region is CASSSSRTSGRQGEQFF. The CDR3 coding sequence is TGTGCCAGCAGCTCCTCTCGGACTAGCGGGAGGCAGGGCGAGCAGTTCTTC.

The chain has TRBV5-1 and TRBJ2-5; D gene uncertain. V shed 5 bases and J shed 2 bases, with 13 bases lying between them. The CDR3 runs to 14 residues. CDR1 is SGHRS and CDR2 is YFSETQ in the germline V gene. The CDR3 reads CASRRYTAQETQYF. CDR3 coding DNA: TGCGCCAGCAGAAGGTACACAGCTCAAGAGACCCAGTACTTC.

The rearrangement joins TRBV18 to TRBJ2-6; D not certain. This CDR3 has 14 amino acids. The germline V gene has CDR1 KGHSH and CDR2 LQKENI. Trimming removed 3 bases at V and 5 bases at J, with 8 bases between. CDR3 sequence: CASSPGWRANVLTF. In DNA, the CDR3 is TGTGCCAGCTCACCCGGCTGGCGGGCCAACGTCCTGACTTTC. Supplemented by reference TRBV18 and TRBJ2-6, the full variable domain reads NAGVMQNPRHLVRRRGQEARLRCSPMKGHSHVYWYRQLPEEGLKFMVYLQKENIIDESGMPKERFSAEFPKEGPSILRIQQVVRGDSAAYFCASSPGWRANVLTFGAGSRLTVL.

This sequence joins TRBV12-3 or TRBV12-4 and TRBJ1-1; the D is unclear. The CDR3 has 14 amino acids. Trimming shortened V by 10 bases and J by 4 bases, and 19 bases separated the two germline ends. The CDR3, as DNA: TGTGCCATATCTCGAGGGCAGATAGGCACTGAAGCTTTCTTT. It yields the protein CAISRGQIGTEAFF.

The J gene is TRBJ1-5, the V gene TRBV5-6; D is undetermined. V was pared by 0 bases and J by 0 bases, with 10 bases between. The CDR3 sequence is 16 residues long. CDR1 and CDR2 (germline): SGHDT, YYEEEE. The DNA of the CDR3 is TGTGCCAGCAGCTTGGCGTCGGCTAATAGCAATCAGCCCCAGCATTTT. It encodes CASSLASANSNQPQHF.

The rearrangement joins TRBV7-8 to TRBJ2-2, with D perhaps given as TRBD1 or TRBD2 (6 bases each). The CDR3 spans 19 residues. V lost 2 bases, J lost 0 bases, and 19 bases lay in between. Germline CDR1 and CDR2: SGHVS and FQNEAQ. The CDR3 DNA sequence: TGTGCCAGCAGCTTACGGGCGGTCCCCGGGGGCGCGAACACCGGGGAGCTGTTTTTT. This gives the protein CASSLRAVPGGANTGELFF.

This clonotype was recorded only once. CDR3 protein: CASSSSPAADYEQYF. DNA of the CDR3: TGTGCCAGCAGTTCTTCCCCGGCCGCCGACTACGAGCAGTACTTC. The chain combines TRBV6-2 or TRBV6-3 with TRBJ2-7; D call uncertain. Germline V lookup: CDR1 MNHEY, CDR2 SVGEGT. This CDR3 has 15 amino acids. Trimming took 4 bases from V and 3 from J, leaving 16 bases between them.

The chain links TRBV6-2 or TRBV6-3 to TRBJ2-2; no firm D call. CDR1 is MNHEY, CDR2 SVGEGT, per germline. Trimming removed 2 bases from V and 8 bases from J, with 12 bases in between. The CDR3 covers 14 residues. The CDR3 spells CASSYGRWAGELFF. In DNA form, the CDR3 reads TGTGCCAGCAGTTACGGCCGATGGGCAGGGGAGCTGTTTTTT.

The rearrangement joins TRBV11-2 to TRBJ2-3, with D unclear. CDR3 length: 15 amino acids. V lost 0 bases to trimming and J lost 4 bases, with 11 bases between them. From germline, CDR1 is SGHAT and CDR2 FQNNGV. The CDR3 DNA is TGTGCCAGCAGCTTAGAGGTTTGGTCAGCAGATACGCAGTATTTT. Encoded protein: CASSLEVWSADTQYF. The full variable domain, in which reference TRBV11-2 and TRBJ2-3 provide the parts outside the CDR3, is EAGVAQSPRYKIIEKRQSVAFWCNPISGHATLYWYQQILGQGPKLLIQFQNNGVVDDSQLPKDRFSAERLKGVDSTLKIQPAKLEDSAVYLCASSLEVWSADTQYFGPGTRLTVL.

In nucleotides, the CDR3 is TGTGCCTGGAGTGTGTCTCAGAATTCTGGCTACACCTTC. Protein: CAWSVSQNSGYTF. The chain joins TRBV30 to TRBJ1-2; D is unclear. The CDR3 consists of 13 residues. CDR1 GTSNPN and CDR2 SVGIG come from the germline V gene (reference sequence). Trimming removed 0 bases at V and 7 bases at J, with 12 bases between.

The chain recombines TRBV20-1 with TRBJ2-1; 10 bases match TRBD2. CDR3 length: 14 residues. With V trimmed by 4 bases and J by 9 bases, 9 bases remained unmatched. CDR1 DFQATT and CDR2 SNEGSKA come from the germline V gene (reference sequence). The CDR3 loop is CSATAGGPSPEQFF. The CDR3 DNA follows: TGCAGTGCTACAGCGGGAGGGCCGAGCCCTGAGCAGTTCTTC.

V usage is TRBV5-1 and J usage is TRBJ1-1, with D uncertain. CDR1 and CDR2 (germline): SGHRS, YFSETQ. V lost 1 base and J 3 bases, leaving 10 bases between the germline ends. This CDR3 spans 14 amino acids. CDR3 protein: CASSLSEAYTEAFF. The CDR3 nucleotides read TGCGCCAGCAGCTTGTCCGAGGCGTACACTGAAGCTTTCTTT.

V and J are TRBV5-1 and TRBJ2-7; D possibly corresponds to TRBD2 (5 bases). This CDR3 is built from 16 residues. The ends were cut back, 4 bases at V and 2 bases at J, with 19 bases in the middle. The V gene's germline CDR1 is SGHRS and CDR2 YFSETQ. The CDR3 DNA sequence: TGCGCCAGCAGCCCCCGAGCGGCCCCCCCAACCTACGAGCAGTACTTC. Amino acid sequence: CASSPRAAPPTYEQYF.

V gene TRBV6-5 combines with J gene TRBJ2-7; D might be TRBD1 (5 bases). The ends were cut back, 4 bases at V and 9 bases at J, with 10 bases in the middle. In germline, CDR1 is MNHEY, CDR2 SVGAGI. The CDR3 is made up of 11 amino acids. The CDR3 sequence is CASSSVQVQYF. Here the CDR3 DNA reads TGTGCCAGCAGTTCCGTACAGGTGCAGTACTTC.